This T cell receptor beta chain was captured by sequencing in a study of blood T cell repertoires in COVID-19. Per germline, CDR1 MNHEY and CDR2 SVGEGT. J was trimmed by 0 bases and V by 6 bases; bases with no gene match: 23. The length of the CDR3 is 22 residues. Authors' data handling: The authors estimated nucleated cell counts from reference gene primer amplification. Repertoires were generated with immunoSEQ multiplex PCR, while TCRdb's copy carries only in-frame clones and drops some. That table furnishes V, J and clone size, whereas the DNA furnished D and trimming. Among 300,000 to 350,000 clones listed, about 87% were seen once.

The source material was PBMCs or T cells enriched from blood (not recorded which). V is TRBV6-2 or TRBV6-3 and J is TRBJ2-1; 10 bases map to TRBD2. The sequence was obtained from a man aged 30 to 39 who had recovered from COVID-19. The CDR3 loop is CASSRPINVAGGLLSSYNEQFF. The CDR3 bases are TGTGCCAGCAGCCGCCCTATCAACGTAGCGGGGGGCTTATTGAGCTCCTACAATGAGCAGTTCTTC.